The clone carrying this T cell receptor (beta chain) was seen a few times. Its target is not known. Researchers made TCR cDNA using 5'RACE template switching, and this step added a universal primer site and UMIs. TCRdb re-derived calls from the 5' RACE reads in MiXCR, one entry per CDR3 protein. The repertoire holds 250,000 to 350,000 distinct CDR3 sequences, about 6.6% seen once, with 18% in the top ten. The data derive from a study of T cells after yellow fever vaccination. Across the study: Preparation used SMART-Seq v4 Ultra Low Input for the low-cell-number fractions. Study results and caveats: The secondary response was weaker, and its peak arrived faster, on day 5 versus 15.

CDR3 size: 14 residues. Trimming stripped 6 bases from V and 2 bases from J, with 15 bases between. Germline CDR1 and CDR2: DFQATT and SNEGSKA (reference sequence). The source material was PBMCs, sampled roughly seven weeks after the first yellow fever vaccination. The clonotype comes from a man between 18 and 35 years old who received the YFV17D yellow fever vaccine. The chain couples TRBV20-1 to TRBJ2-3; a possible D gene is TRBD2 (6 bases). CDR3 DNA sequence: TGCAGTGCACCGGGACTTCAATTCACAGATACGCAGTATTTT. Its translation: CSAPGLQFTDTQYF.